These 13 T cell receptor beta chains came from one sample sequenced in a study of prognosis after radiotherapy for stage I lung cancer. Genomic DNA was the source, and TCR beta CDR3 was amplified from it by two-round multiplex PCR. First-round PCR used primers specific to each TRBV and TRBJ gene. Each CDR3 protein gets one entry after TCRdb re-called the multiplex PCR reads with MiXCR. The sample has about 15,000 distinct CDR3 sequences; 31% are singletons. The source material was PBMCs, sampled before or after stereotactic body radiation therapy (not recorded which). The receptors were gathered from a donor over 45 with non-small cell lung cancer.

In this sample, this clonotype turned up many times. This may arise from a read error, as a much more abundant clone is one base away. V gene TRBV6-4 combines with J gene TRBJ2-1; 8 bases align to TRBD2. This CDR3 is built from 14 residues. Germline V lookup: CDR1 MRHNA, CDR2 SNTAGT. The ends lost 4 bases at V and 8 bases at J; junction bases unmatched: 7. In DNA form, the CDR3 reads TGTGCCAGCAGTGGGTCCGGGGGGGTCGATGAGCAGTTCTTC. It is translated as CASSGSGGVDEQFF.

By sample fraction, this clonotype is medium-sized (0.01 to 0.1%). The rearrangement uses TRBV20-1 and TRBJ2-5; D is unclear. Trimming pared 3 bases from V and 1 base from J, leaving 12 bases between. Germline CDR1 is DFQATT and CDR2 is SNEGSKA (reference sequence). This CDR3 contains 14 residues. The CDR3 region has the DNA TGCAGTGCTAGGGGTGCGGATTCCCAAGAGACCCAGTACTTC. This translates into CSARGADSQETQYF.

There are many counts of this clonotype. This chain connects TRBV4-1 to TRBJ1-6, with D possibly being TRBD1 (5 bases). V gave up 0 bases and J gave up 7 bases, with 16 bases separating them. This CDR3 region has 17 residues. Germline V gene sequence: CDR1 MGHRA, CDR2 YSYEKL. CDR3 coding DNA: TGCGCCAGCAGCCAAGATGACCGCCAGGGCAACAATTCACCCCTCCACTTT. This translates into CASSQDDRQGNNSPLHF.

This clonotype was recorded at least ten times. This may arise from a read error, as a much more abundant clone is one base away. J is TRBJ2-1 and V is TRBV2; D is possibly TRBD2 (6 bases). Germline V gives CDR1 SNHLY, CDR2 FYNNEI. This CDR3 contains 13 residues. The CDR3 coding sequence is TGTACCAGCAGGCGGGACCCAGCCAATGAGCAGTTCTTC. It yields the protein CTSRRDPANEQFF.

This clonotype is categorized as medium-sized. The chain uses TRBV11-2 and TRBJ2-2; 8 nucleotides align to TRBD1. The V segment lost 0 bases and the J segment 5 bases; nucleotides outside the gene matches: 5. The CDR3 has 16 amino acids. Germline V gene lookup returns CDR1 SGHAT and CDR2 FQNNGV. CDR3 nucleotide sequence: TGTGCCAGCAGCTTAGACCAGGGGGCGCTTACCGGGGAGCTGTTTTTT. Amino acid sequence: CASSLDQGALTGELFF. Supplemented by reference TRBV11-2 and TRBJ2-2, the full variable domain reads EAGVAQSPRYKIIEKRQSVAFWCNPISGHATLYWYQQILGQGPKLLIQFQNNGVVDDSQLPKDRFSAERLKGVDSTLKIQPAKLEDSAVYLCASSLDQGALTGELFFGEGSRLTVL.

Of note for this clonotype: Given a far larger clone just one base away, this is likely a sequencing read error. The V gene is TRBV9, the J gene TRBJ2-7; D gene unclear. V lost 1 base, J lost 7 bases, and 9 bases lay in between. From germline, CDR1 is SGDLS and CDR2 YYNGEE. The CDR3 covers 12 residues. This CDR3 reads CASSVPGNEQYF. CDR3 sequence (DNA): TGTGCCAGCAGCGTACCCGGCAATGAGCAGTACTTC. The whole variable domain, filled in from reference TRBV9 and TRBJ2-7, reads DSGVTQTPKHLITATGQRVTLRCSPRSGDLSVYWYQQSLDQGLQFLIQYYNGEERAKGNILERFSAQQFPDLHSELNLSSLELGDSALYFCASSVPGNEQYFGPGTRLTVT.

Concerning this clonotype itself: As the CDR3 is not closed by the conserved phenylalanine or tryptophan, this likely results from a read error. The chain is built from TRBV6-4 and TRBJ2-1, with D uncertain. CDR3 length: 14 amino acids. CDR1 is MRHNA and CDR2 is SNTAGT in the germline V gene. Trimming shortened V by 0 bases and J by 3 bases, and 6 bases separated the two germline ends. CDR3 loop: CASSDSAGYNEQFL. The CDR3, as DNA: TGTGCCAGCAGTGACTCGGCCGGCTACAATGAGCAGTTCCTC.

This clonotype was counted many times. V gene TRBV7-3 combines with J gene TRBJ1-2; TRBD1 matches 7 bases. Looked up from germline, CDR1 is SGHTA and CDR2 is FQGTGA. The length of the CDR3 is 14 residues. J was trimmed by 6 bases and V by 5 bases; bases with no gene match: 9. The CDR3 bases are TGTGCCAGCAGCATCAGACAGGGCGATGATGGCTACACCTTC. Protein: CASSIRQGDDGYTF.

Comments on this clonotype: A far larger clone is only one base removed, so a read error is likely. The J gene is TRBJ1-6, the V gene TRBV6-1; a weak D match, TRBD1 (6 bases). The CDR3 is 13 residues long. Germline CDR1 MNHNS, CDR2 SASEGT. The DNA of the CDR3 is TGTGCCAACAGTTTGGACAGCTATTCACCCCTCCACTTT. The encoded protein is CANSLDSYSPLHF.

By proportion, this clonotype is medium-sized (0.01 to 0.1%). The chain carries TRBV27 and TRBJ2-1, with D tentatively TRBD1 or TRBD2 (5 bases each). The V gene lost 6 bases and the J gene lost 3 bases, with 12 bases spanning the gap. Germline V lookup: CDR1 MNHEY, CDR2 SMNVEV (reference sequence). The CDR3 is made up of 14 amino acids. The CDR3 nucleotides read TGTGCCAGCAGGGAGAGGGGTGACTACAATGAGCAGTTCTTC. Its protein is CASRERGDYNEQFF.

This clonotype was seen ten or more times. The chain links TRBV20-1 to TRBJ1-4, with D tentatively TRBD1 (5 bases). Germline CDR1 reads DFQATT; CDR2 reads SNEGSKA (reference sequence). Trimming shortened V by 3 bases and J by 10 bases, and 21 bases separated the two germline ends. The CDR3 is made up of 15 amino acids. The CDR3 region has the DNA TGCAGTGCTAGTGGCGGGGTAGAGGGCCAGGGAAAACTGTTTTTT. Amino acids: CSASGGVEGQGKLFF.

Concerning this clonotype: A far larger clone is off by one base, so a read error is likely. The V and J genes are TRBV6-4 and TRBJ2-2; 9 nucleotides match TRBD2. The trim removed 4 bases at V and 4 bases at J, leaving 4 bases unmatched. This CDR3 comprises 15 residues. In germline, CDR1 is MRHNA, CDR2 SNTAGT. In nucleotides, the CDR3 is TGTGCCAGCAGTGTGGGACTAGCCCGCACCGGGGAGCTGTTTTTT. This sequence encodes CASSVGLARTGELFF.

This clonotype appeared many times. The chain employs TRBV20-1 and TRBJ2-3; D perhaps matches TRBD2 (5 bases). The CDR3 extends over 12 amino acids. Germline-derived CDR1 and CDR2 are DFQATT and SNEGSKA (reference sequence). V was pared by 0 bases and J by 5 bases, with 6 bases between. The DNA for the CDR3 is TGCAGTGCTAGAGAAGGAGGAGATACGCAGTATTTT. Translated: CSAREGGDTQYF.